This T cell receptor (beta chain) comes out of a study of cytomegalovirus exposure and HLA in healthy donors. The CDR3 sequence is 15 residues long. Germline V gene lookup returns CDR1 MDHEN and CDR2 SYDVKM. V was cut by 7 bases and J by 2 bases, with 12 bases left in between. TCRdb's copy holds only in-frame clones and misses some; the assay was immunoSEQ multiplex PCR. The data show 150,000 to 200,000 clones, approximately 81% seen once. The sequence derives from a young man in good health and CMV-seropositive. The rearrangement links TRBV28 to TRBJ2-6, with D possibly TRBD1 on 5 matching bases. The sequenced material came from PBMCs. The DNA of the CDR3 is TGTGCCAGCATCGAAGGCAGGGCTGGGGCCAACGTCCTGACTTTC. Translated, it gives CASIEGRAGANVLTF.